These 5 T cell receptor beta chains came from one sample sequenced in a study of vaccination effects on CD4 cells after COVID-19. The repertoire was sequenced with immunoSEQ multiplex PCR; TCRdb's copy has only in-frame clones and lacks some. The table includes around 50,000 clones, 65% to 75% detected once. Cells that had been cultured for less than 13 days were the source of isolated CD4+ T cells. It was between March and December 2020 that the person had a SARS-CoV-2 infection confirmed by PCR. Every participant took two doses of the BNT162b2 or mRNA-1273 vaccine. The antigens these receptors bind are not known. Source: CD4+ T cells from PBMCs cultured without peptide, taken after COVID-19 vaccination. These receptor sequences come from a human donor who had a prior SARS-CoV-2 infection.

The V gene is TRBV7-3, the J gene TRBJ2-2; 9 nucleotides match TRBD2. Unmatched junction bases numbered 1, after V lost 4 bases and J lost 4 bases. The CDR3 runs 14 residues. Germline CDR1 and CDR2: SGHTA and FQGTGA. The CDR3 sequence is CASSWREGTGELFF. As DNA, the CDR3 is TGTGCCAGCAGCTGGCGGGAGGGCACCGGGGAGCTGTTTTTT. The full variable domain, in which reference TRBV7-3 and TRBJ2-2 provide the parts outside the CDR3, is GAGVSQTPSNKVTEKGKYVELRCDPISGHTALYWYRQSLGQGPEFLIYFQGTGAADDSGLPNDRFFAVRPEGSVSTLKIQRTERGDSAVYLCASSWREGTGELFFGEGSRLTVL.

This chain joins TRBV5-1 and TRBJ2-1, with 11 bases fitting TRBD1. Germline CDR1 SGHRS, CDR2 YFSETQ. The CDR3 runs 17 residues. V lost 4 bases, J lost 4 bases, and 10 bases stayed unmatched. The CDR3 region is CASSQGTGGLGYNEQFF. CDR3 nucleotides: TGCGCCAGCAGCCAAGGGACAGGGGGTTTGGGTTACAATGAGCAGTTCTTC. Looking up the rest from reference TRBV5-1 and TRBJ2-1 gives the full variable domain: KAGVTQTPRYLIKTRGQQVTLSCSPISGHRSVSWYQQTPGQGLQFLFEYFSETQRNKGNFPGRFSGRQFSNSRSEMNVSTLELGDSALYLCASSQGTGGLGYNEQFFGPGTRLTVL.

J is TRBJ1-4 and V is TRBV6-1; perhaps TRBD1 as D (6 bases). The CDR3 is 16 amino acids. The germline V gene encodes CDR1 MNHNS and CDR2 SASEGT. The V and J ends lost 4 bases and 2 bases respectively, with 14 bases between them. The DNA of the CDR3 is TGTGCCAGCAGTGCTGGGGGGCGCATTACTAATGAAAAACTGTTTTTT. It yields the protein CASSAGGRITNEKLFF.

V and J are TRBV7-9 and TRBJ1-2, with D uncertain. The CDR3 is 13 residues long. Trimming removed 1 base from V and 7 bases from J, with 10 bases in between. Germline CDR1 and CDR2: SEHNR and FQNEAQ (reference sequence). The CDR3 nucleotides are TGTGCCAGCAGCTTAGGGACCGTTCGTGGCTACACCTTC. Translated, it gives CASSLGTVRGYTF.

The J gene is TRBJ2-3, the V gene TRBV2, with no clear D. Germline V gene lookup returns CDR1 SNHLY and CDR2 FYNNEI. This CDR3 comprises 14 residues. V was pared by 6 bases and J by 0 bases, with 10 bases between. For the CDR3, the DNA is TGTGCCAGCAGCTTAGGGCTTAGCACAGATACGCAGTATTTT. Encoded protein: CASSLGLSTDTQYF.